Listed here are 20 T cell receptor beta chains from one sample, sequenced in a study of naive and memory T cell subsets. TCR cDNA received a 3' ligated oligonucleotide that carried a UMI. Ligated cDNA underwent four rounds of PCR with nested alpha and beta constant region primers and SP2. TCRdb recomputed calls from the 5' RACE reads with MiXCR, one row per CDR3 protein. The sample records roughly 60,000 distinct CDR3 sequences, around 7.3% being singletons. These receptors all stem from a male donor in good health.

This clonotype showed up many times. The genes are TRBV28 and TRBJ1-5, with D uncertain. Between the trimmed V and J ends, which lost 2 bases and 1 base, there was a span of 6 bases. Germline values: CDR1 MDHEN, CDR2 SYDVKM. The CDR3 has 14 amino acids. Written as DNA, the CDR3 is TGTGCCAGCAGTTTAATGGGAAGCAATCAGCCCCAGCATTTT. It is translated as CASSLMGSNQPQHF.

This clonotype was seen ten or more times. The chain carries TRBV7-2 and TRBJ2-7, with D perhaps given as TRBD1 or TRBD2 (5 bases each). Germline CDR1 SGHTA, CDR2 FQGNSA. With 3 bases removed from V and 6 bases from J, the gap between germline ends came to 12 bases. The CDR3 consists of 13 residues. The CDR3 loop reads CASSLGRGGEQYF. CDR3 in DNA: TGTGCCAGCAGCTTGGGACGGGGTGGCGAGCAGTACTTC.

V is TRBV11-3 and J is TRBJ2-5; TRBD2 agrees at 11 bases. The V gene's germline CDR1 is SGHNT and CDR2 YENEEA. The length of the CDR3 is 14 residues. Trimming removed 4 bases from V and 5 bases from J; junction bases left unmatched: 3. The CDR3 spells CASSSGLAEETQYF. In DNA form, the CDR3 reads TGTGCCAGCAGCTCGGGACTAGCGGAGGAGACCCAGTACTTC.

This clonotype was counted ten times or more. The rearrangement links TRBV29-1 to TRBJ2-3; D remains unclear. Germline V gene data show CDR1 as SQVTM and CDR2 as ANQGSEA. Trimming removed 3 bases from V and 0 bases from J, with 22 bases in between. The CDR3 has 18 amino acids. This chain's CDR3 is CSVDAWLRPNFSTDTQYF. As DNA, the CDR3 is TGCAGCGTTGATGCTTGGTTGAGGCCCAACTTTAGCACAGATACGCAGTATTTT.

This clonotype was counted only a few times. V is TRBV9 and J is TRBJ2-5; D might be TRBD2 (6 bases). Germline-derived CDR1 and CDR2 are SGDLS and YYNGEE. The CDR3 length is 17 residues. Trimming pared 0 bases from V and 2 bases from J, leaving 17 bases between. CDR3 residues: CASSVASGGLNQETQYF. CDR3 DNA: TGTGCCAGCAGCGTAGCTAGTGGGGGACTGAATCAAGAGACCCAGTACTTC. The full variable domain, its missing parts supplied by reference TRBV9 and TRBJ2-5, is DSGVTQTPKHLITATGQRVTLRCSPRSGDLSVYWYQQSLDQGLQFLIQYYNGEERAKGNILERFSAQQFPDLHSELNLSSLELGDSALYFCASSVASGGLNQETQYFGPGTRLLVL.

This clonotype was counted at least ten times. The chain uses TRBV6-5 and TRBJ2-1, with TRBD1 as a possible D gene (5 bases). The CDR3 is made up of 15 amino acids. The V end lost 5 bases, the J end lost 1 base, and 12 bases lay between the germline ends. The germline V gene encodes CDR1 MNHEY and CDR2 SVGAGI. The CDR3 is CASSTATESYNEQFF. For the CDR3, the DNA is TGTGCCAGCAGTACAGCGACAGAGTCCTACAATGAGCAGTTCTTC.

This clonotype was seen at least ten times. The chain couples TRBV19 to TRBJ2-5; 9 positions agree with TRBD1. V shed 5 bases, J shed 1 base, and the junction held 2 bases outside the gene matches. There are 14 residues in the CDR3. Germline CDR1 and CDR2: LNHDA and SQIVND (reference sequence). CDR3 in amino acids: CASSGDRVQETQYF. The CDR3 DNA reads TGTGCCAGTAGTGGGGACAGGGTCCAAGAGACCCAGTACTTC. The whole variable domain, remainder taken from reference TRBV19 and TRBJ2-5, is DGGITQSPKYLFRKEGQNVTLSCEQNLNHDAMYWYRQDPGQGLRLIYYSQIVNDFQKGDIAEGYSVSREKKESFPLTVTSAQKNPTAFYLCASSGDRVQETQYFGPGTRLLVL.

This clonotype came up a few times. The rearrangement links TRBV5-6 to TRBJ2-1, with 7 bases that match TRBD2. The CDR3 totals 15 residues. V lost 0 bases to trimming and J lost 5 bases; unmatched junction nucleotides: 5. Germline V lookup: CDR1 SGHDT, CDR2 YYEEEE. The CDR3 sequence: CASSLVGGSHNEQFF. In nucleotides, the CDR3 is TGTGCCAGCAGCTTGGTTGGCGGGAGCCACAATGAGCAGTTCTTC.

This clonotype was recorded at least ten times. The CDR3 DNA reads TGTGCCAGCAGCCTTCCTACGACAGGGGATACTGAAGCTTTCTTT. Its protein product is CASSLPTTGDTEAFF. J is TRBJ1-1 and V is TRBV7-9; 8 nucleotides line up with TRBD1. The trim removed 5 bases at V and 5 bases at J, leaving 10 bases unmatched. Germline V gene sequence: CDR1 SEHNR, CDR2 FQNEAQ (reference sequence). This CDR3 contains 15 residues. The variable domain in full, completed from reference TRBV7-9 and TRBJ1-1, reads DTGVSQNPRHKITKRGQNVTFRCDPISEHNRLYWYRQTLGQGPEFLTYFQNEAQLEKSRLLSDRFSAERPKGSFSTLEIQRTEQGDSAMYLCASSLPTTGDTEAFFGQGTRLTVV.

This clonotype was seen a handful of times. This sequence joins TRBV7-2 and TRBJ1-2; TRBD1 might be the D (6 bases). The length of the CDR3 is 16 residues. CDR1 and CDR2 from the germline V gene are SGHTA and FQGNSA. V was cut by 5 bases and J by 0 bases, with 16 bases left in between. The CDR3 loop is CASSRSTGITNYGYTF. CDR3 coding DNA: TGTGCCAGCAGCCGTAGCACAGGGATTACTAACTATGGCTACACCTTC.

The table lists this clonotype with many counts. The rearrangement joins TRBV29-1 to TRBJ1-5; D not resolved. The CDR3 extends over 14 amino acids. Germline V gene lookup returns CDR1 SQVTM and CDR2 ANQGSEA. The V end was cut by 6 bases, the J end by 1 base, with 13 bases between. This CDR3 is CSVLEGTSNQPQHF. The DNA for the CDR3 is TGCAGCGTCCTCGAGGGCACGAGCAATCAGCCCCAGCATTTT.

The table lists this clonotype with a few counts. CDR3 nucleotide sequence: TGTGCCAGCAGCCTCCTAGCGGGGACAAGCTACAATGAGCAGTTCTTC. It yields the protein CASSLLAGTSYNEQFF. This rearrangement joins TRBV7-2 to TRBJ2-1; 9 positions match TRBD2. Per the germline V gene, CDR1 is SGHTA and CDR2 is FQGNSA. V was pared by 5 bases and J by 3 bases, with 8 bases of the junction left unmatched. CDR3 size: 16 residues.

CDR3 sequence (DNA): TGCAGCGTTGATTCGGGCCAAGAGACCCAGTACTTC. As protein: CSVDSGQETQYF. This sequence joins TRBV29-1 and TRBJ2-5, with D hard to call. The length of the CDR3 is 12 residues. CDR1 is SQVTM and CDR2 is ANQGSEA in the germline V gene. The germline V and J ends were trimmed by 3 bases and 1 base, with 6 bases remaining between them.

This clonotype was detected only a few times. The chain carries TRBV19 and TRBJ2-3; D unclear. This CDR3 spans 14 amino acids. V gave up 5 bases and J gave up 0 bases, with 9 bases separating them. Germline V gene data show CDR1 as LNHDA and CDR2 as SQIVND (reference sequence). The CDR3 coding sequence is TGTGCCAGTAGTTTCAGTTCTAGCACAGATACGCAGTATTTT. Translating it yields CASSFSSSTDTQYF.

This clonotype has only a few counts. The chain uses TRBV6-5 and TRBJ2-7; D remains unclear. V lost 5 bases and J lost 7, with 18 bases in between. From germline, CDR1 is MNHEY and CDR2 SVGAGI. The CDR3 consists of 14 residues. CDR3 coding DNA: TGTGCCAGCAGTCCAACGGGTAAACAAAGGGAGCAGTACTTC. It encodes CASSPTGKQREQYF.

This clonotype has at least ten counts. This chain joins TRBV5-1 and TRBJ1-4, with 7 positions matching TRBD1. Germline loops: CDR1 SGHRS, CDR2 YFSETQ. The CDR3 extends over 16 amino acids. With 4 bases clipped from V and 7 bases from J, the junction kept 13 bases outside the gene matches. DNA for the CDR3: TGCGCCAGCAGCCAATACGCCGGGACAGTCGGTGAAAAACTGTTTTTT. Encoded protein: CASSQYAGTVGEKLFF.

This clonotype appeared a single time. The V and J genes are TRBV12-3 or TRBV12-4 and TRBJ1-2; D uncertain. V was pared by 7 bases and J by 3 bases, with 9 bases between. The CDR3 has 12 residues. This CDR3 reads CASTTRHYGYTF. The CDR3 coding sequence is TGTGCCAGCACCACCAGACACTATGGCTACACCTTC.

This rearrangement joins TRBV20-1 to TRBJ1-6; D not resolved. Looked up from germline, CDR1 is DFQATT and CDR2 is SNEGSKA (reference sequence). The CDR3 spans 13 residues. Trimming left V 5 bases short and J 9 bases short, with 14 bases between. CDR3 sequence reads: CSAGTGVASPLHF. The CDR3, as DNA: TGCAGTGCTGGCACGGGAGTAGCTTCACCCCTCCACTTT.

This clonotype was seen a handful of times. The rearrangement uses TRBV6-5 and TRBJ2-7; 9 bases align to TRBD1. Per germline, CDR1 MNHEY and CDR2 SVGAGI. This CDR3 region has 18 residues. J was trimmed by 2 bases and V by 0 bases; bases with no gene match: 11. The CDR3 region is CASSYSMSPGQGTYEQYF. The CDR3 DNA reads TGTGCCAGCAGTTACTCGATGAGCCCGGGACAGGGAACCTACGAGCAGTACTTC.

This clonotype was counted at least ten times. V usage is TRBV6-1 and J usage is TRBJ2-1; TRBD2 matches 10 bases. Germline CDR1 is MNHNS and CDR2 is SASEGT. The CDR3 extends over 16 amino acids. After removal of 4 bases from V and 8 bases from J, the junction contained 11 bases not matched to a gene. CDR3 amino acids: CASSGLAGARRDEQFF. The CDR3 DNA is TGTGCCAGCAGTGGTCTAGCGGGAGCTCGGAGGGATGAGCAGTTCTTC.